Shown below are 30 T cell receptor beta chains from a single sample sequenced in a study of blood T cell repertoires in COVID-19. Method: immunoSEQ multiplex PCR; TCRdb's copy keeps in-frame clones and lacks some. The sample consists of more than 120,000 clones, 84% of them appearing once. The sample taken for sequencing was peripheral blood. Every receptor here comes from a human donor in a cohort sampled during active COVID-19.

V and J are TRBV24-1 and TRBJ2-6; D is uncertain. The CDR3 spans 14 residues. Germline loops: CDR1 KGHDR, CDR2 SFDVKD. The germline V and J ends were trimmed by 5 bases and 0 bases, with 4 bases remaining between them. The CDR3 loop is CATSAVSGANVLTF. CDR3 in DNA: TGTGCCACCAGTGCAGTCTCTGGGGCCAACGTCCTGACTTTC.

The V and J genes are TRBV10-3 and TRBJ1-1; D call uncertain. Trimming stripped 2 bases from V and 5 bases from J, with 6 bases between. CDR1 and CDR2 from the germline V gene are ENHRY and SYGVKD. CDR3 length: 12 amino acids. DNA for the CDR3: TGTGCCATCAGTGAGGCGAGGACTGAAGCTTTCTTT. Translated: CAISEARTEAFF.

This chain links TRBV5-1 with TRBJ2-1; TRBD2 agrees at 10 bases. Trimming took 7 bases from V and 2 from J; bases not matched to a gene: 6. CDR3 length equals 15 residues. Germline V gene data show CDR1 as SGHRS and CDR2 as YFSETQ. The CDR3 region is CASSIAGGPYNEQFF. CDR3 bases: TGCGCCAGCTCAATAGCGGGAGGACCCTACAATGAGCAGTTCTTC.

This chain joins TRBV3-1 (or the pseudogene TRBV3-2) and TRBJ2-5, with D tentatively TRBD2 (5 bases). This CDR3 has 16 amino acids. With 4 bases removed from V and 1 base from J, the gap between germline ends came to 16 bases. Germline assignment: CDR1 LGHDT and CDR2 YNNKEL (reference sequence). The CDR3 loop is CASSPDSQEVQETQYF. CDR3 nucleotides: TGTGCCAGCAGCCCAGATTCCCAGGAGGTCCAAGAGACCCAGTACTTC.

V and J are TRBV5-1 and TRBJ1-2; possibly TRBD1 for D (6 bases). V was clipped by 2 bases and J by 6 bases, with 8 bases between them. This CDR3 has 12 residues. CDR1 and CDR2 from the germline V gene are SGHRS and YFSETQ. This CDR3 is CASSFSGDGYTF. DNA of the CDR3: TGCGCCAGCAGCTTCTCAGGGGATGGCTACACCTTC.

This sequence joins TRBV4-2 and TRBJ2-3; 9 bases match TRBD2. The CDR3 consists of 16 residues. Germline CDR1 LGHNA, CDR2 YNFKEQ. The V segment lost 5 bases and the J segment 4 bases; nucleotides outside the gene matches: 10. CDR3 residues: CASSRGVAGAADTQYF. Written as DNA, the CDR3 is TGTGCCAGCAGCAGGGGGGTAGCGGGGGCGGCAGATACGCAGTATTTT.

The chain joins TRBV27 to TRBJ1-4; D may be TRBD1 (5 bases). Trimming pared 5 bases from V and 8 bases from J, leaving 21 bases between. Germline values: CDR1 MNHEY, CDR2 SMNVEV (reference sequence). The CDR3 covers 16 residues. The CDR3: CASSLNTGTRGEKLFF. As DNA, the CDR3 is TGTGCCAGCAGTCTCAACACCGGGACGCGGGGGGAAAAACTGTTTTTT.

The V gene is TRBV7-2, the J gene TRBJ2-5, with 11 positions matching TRBD1. V lost 5 bases and J lost 5; bases outside the gene matches: 10. The germline CDR1 and CDR2 sequences are SGHTA and FQGNSA. The CDR3 contains 16 residues. The CDR3 DNA reads as TGTGCCAGCAGCCCAGGACAGGGGGCTCACGTGGAGACCCAGTACTTC. Translating it yields CASSPGQGAHVETQYF.

The V gene is TRBV7-3, the J gene TRBJ2-3; TRBD2 might be the D (6 bases). The V gene's germline CDR1 is SGHTA and CDR2 FQGTGA. This CDR3 has 15 amino acids. Deletions cut 3 bases from V and 0 bases from J, with 10 bases between. The CDR3 loop reads CASSLLSGSTDTQYF. The CDR3, as DNA: TGTGCCAGCAGCTTGCTTAGCGGTAGCACAGATACGCAGTATTTT. Full variable domain (outside the CDR3, taken from reference TRBV7-3 and TRBJ2-3): GAGVSQTPSNKVTEKGKYVELRCDPISGHTALYWYRQSLGQGPEFLIYFQGTGAADDSGLPNDRFFAVRPEGSVSTLKIQRTERGDSAVYLCASSLLSGSTDTQYFGPGTRLTVL.

The chain couples TRBV19 to TRBJ2-5; the D gene is possibly TRBD1 (6 bases). The germline V gene has CDR1 LNHDA and CDR2 SQIVND (reference sequence). This CDR3 region has 13 residues. V gave up 7 bases and J gave up 4 bases, with 13 bases separating them. The CDR3 here is CASTTGAGETQYF. The CDR3 DNA reads as TGTGCCAGTACGACAGGCGCGGGAGAGACCCAGTACTTC.

The chain employs TRBV19 and TRBJ1-1; TRBD1 might be the D (6 bases). Germline lookup yields CDR1 LNHDA and CDR2 SQIVND (reference sequence). The CDR3 has 15 residues. Trimming took off 6 bases at V and 1 base at J, with 15 bases between the two ends. CDR3 loop: CASRGPGHSNTEAFF. In DNA form, the CDR3 reads TGTGCCAGTAGGGGGCCGGGACACTCGAACACTGAAGCTTTCTTT.

This chain uses TRBV7-2 with TRBJ2-1; TRBD2 matches 8 bases. Per the germline V gene, CDR1 is SGHTA and CDR2 is FQGNSA. The CDR3 has 15 amino acids. The ends lost 6 bases at V and 8 bases at J; junction bases unmatched: 12. The CDR3 spells CASSPGLAGFYEQFF. In DNA, the CDR3 is TGTGCCAGCAGTCCTGGACTAGCCGGGTTTTATGAGCAGTTCTTC. The full variable domain, in which reference TRBV7-2 and TRBJ2-1 provide the parts outside the CDR3, is GAGVSQSPSNKVTEKGKDVELRCDPISGHTALYWYRQSLGQGLEFLIYFQGNSAPDKSGLPSDRFSAERTGGSVSTLTIQRTQQEDSAVYLCASSPGLAGFYEQFFGPGTRLTVL.

The chain uses TRBV6-2 or TRBV6-3 and TRBJ2-7; tentatively, D is TRBD1 (5 bases). The V gene lost 2 bases and the J gene lost 2 bases, with 16 bases spanning the gap. The length of the CDR3 is 16 residues. CDR1 and CDR2 from the germline V gene are MNHEY and SVGEGT. CDR3 protein: CASSYGLDTPTYEQYF. In nucleotides, the CDR3 is TGTGCCAGCAGTTACGGGCTGGACACACCGACCTACGAGCAGTACTTC.

The V call is TRBV5-1, the J call TRBJ2-1, with TRBD1 identical over 9 bases. The CDR3 has 15 amino acids. CDR1 is SGHRS and CDR2 is YFSETQ in the germline V gene. Losses at the gene ends were 4 bases for V and 9 bases for J; bases not matched to a gene: 11. CDR3 amino acids: CASSISGTGRIEQFF. In DNA form, the CDR3 reads TGCGCCAGCAGCATCTCCGGGACAGGGAGGATTGAGCAGTTCTTC.

The chain recombines TRBV10-3 with TRBJ2-1, with a weak D call TRBD2 (7 bases). Per germline, CDR1 ENHRY and CDR2 SYGVKD. Trimming pared 10 bases from V and 6 bases from J, leaving 19 bases between. The CDR3 is 14 residues long. The CDR3 region has the DNA TGTGCCACCCGGGGAGGGGGGCCCCTCAATGAGCAGTTCTTC. Translated, it gives CATRGGGPLNEQFF.

The chain links TRBV19 to TRBJ1-2; D gene ambiguous. Germline-derived CDR1 and CDR2 are LNHDA and SQIVND (reference sequence). V gave up 5 bases and J gave up 8 bases, with 18 bases separating them. The CDR3 is 14 amino acids. The CDR3 reads CASSHRGLPGGYTF. CDR3 DNA sequence: TGTGCCAGTAGTCACCGGGGTCTTCCTGGCGGCTACACCTTC.

This chain joins TRBV19 and TRBJ1-5; D might be TRBD1 (5 bases). CDR3 length: 14 amino acids. Germline V gene lookup returns CDR1 LNHDA and CDR2 SQIVND (reference sequence). The V gene lost 4 bases and the J gene lost 3 bases, with 10 bases spanning the gap. Here the CDR3 DNA reads TGTGCCAGTAGTAGACAGTTCCTCAATCAGCCCCAGCATTTT. This gives the protein CASSRQFLNQPQHF. Full variable domain (missing parts from reference TRBV19 and TRBJ1-5): DGGITQSPKYLFRKEGQNVTLSCEQNLNHDAMYWYRQDPGQGLRLIYYSQIVNDFQKGDIAEGYSVSREKKESFPLTVTSAQKNPTAFYLCASSRQFLNQPQHFGDGTRLSIL.

The CDR3 protein is CASSLTGGLMETQYF. In DNA form, the CDR3 reads TGTGCCAGCAGCTTAACGGGGGGGCTAATGGAGACCCAGTACTTC. This chain links TRBV7-2 with TRBJ2-5; 8 bases line up with TRBD2. CDR1 is SGHTA and CDR2 is FQGNSA in the germline V gene. V shed 2 bases, J shed 5 bases, and the junction held 7 bases outside the gene matches. CDR3 length: 15 amino acids.

The J gene is TRBJ2-1, the V gene TRBV4-1, with TRBD1 identical over 7 bases. V trimming: 5 bases; J trimming: 4 bases; junction bases outside the gene matches: 5. The length of the CDR3 is 14 residues. The V gene's germline CDR1 is MGHRA and CDR2 YSYEKL. The CDR3 DNA sequence: TGCGCCAGCAGCGGTGAGGACAGGTACAATGAGCAGTTCTTC. Encoded protein: CASSGEDRYNEQFF.

The V call is TRBV6-1, the J call TRBJ2-4; D is perhaps TRBD2 (5 bases). Trimming stripped 2 bases from V and 5 bases from J, with 13 bases between. Germline V CDR1 and CDR2: MNHNS, SASEGT. This CDR3 has 15 amino acids. CDR3 loop: CASSEPTREENIQYF. The CDR3 DNA follows: TGTGCCAGCAGTGAACCTACTAGAGAGGAAAACATTCAGTACTTC.

The chain joins TRBV5-6 to TRBJ2-3; 7 nucleotides agree with TRBD2. This CDR3 comprises 19 residues. The V gene's germline CDR1 is SGHDT and CDR2 YYEEEE. J lost 2 bases, V lost 3 bases, and 18 bases had no gene match. CDR3: CASSSFRLAVALSTDTQYF. The CDR3 DNA reads as TGTGCCAGCAGCTCATTTAGGCTAGCGGTGGCGCTTTCCACAGATACGCAGTATTTT.

The CDR3 loop reads CAISESRRQGGSNEQFF. The CDR3 DNA reads as TGTGCCATCAGTGAGTCCCGCCGACAGGGAGGTTCCAATGAGCAGTTCTTC. This chain connects TRBV10-3 to TRBJ2-1; a possible D gene is TRBD1 (7 bases). Germline assignment: CDR1 ENHRY and CDR2 SYGVKD. CDR3 length: 17 amino acids. The V and J ends lost 0 bases and 6 bases respectively, with 18 bases between them.

CDR3 DNA: TGTGCCAGCAGTTTATCCCTCCGAGGGACAGATACGCAGTATTTT. Protein: CASSLSLRGTDTQYF. The chain carries TRBV28 and TRBJ2-3; D may be TRBD2 (5 bases). The V end lost 1 base, the J end lost 3 bases, and 11 bases lay between the germline ends. Germline lookup yields CDR1 MDHEN and CDR2 SYDVKM. The CDR3 runs 15 residues.

Points on this clone: This CDR3 is also generated by other DNA sequences in the sample. The rearrangement joins TRBV19 to TRBJ2-1, with D possibly matching TRBD1 (7 bases). V lost 4 bases and J lost 7, with 8 bases in between. Germline V gene lookup returns CDR1 LNHDA and CDR2 SQIVND (reference sequence). The CDR3 consists of 12 residues. CDR3 nucleotides: TGTGCCAGTAGTACAGGGGGGAATGAGCAGTTCTTC. The encoded protein is CASSTGGNEQFF.

The rearrangement links TRBV29-1 to TRBJ1-1; no reliable D call. Trimming shortened V by 6 bases and J by 3 bases, and 14 bases separated the two germline ends. Germline V gives CDR1 SQVTM, CDR2 ANQGSEA. The CDR3 runs 13 residues. The chain's CDR3 is CSVALHGDTEAFF. The CDR3 nucleotides are TGCAGCGTCGCCTTACACGGGGACACTGAAGCTTTCTTT.

The CDR3 coding sequence is TGTGCCACCAGCAGACAGGGGCCCGGCTCCACAGATACGCAGTATTTT. Protein product: CATSRQGPGSTDTQYF. The chain combines TRBV15 with TRBJ2-3; D is possibly TRBD1 (6 bases). Trimming stripped 2 bases from V and 2 bases from J, with 14 bases between. This CDR3 spans 16 amino acids. CDR1 is LNHNV, CDR2 YYDKDF, per germline (reference sequence).

This clone was seen a handful of times. The chain joins TRBV19 to TRBJ1-5; 11 bases fit TRBD1. Germline lookup yields CDR1 LNHDA and CDR2 SQIVND (reference sequence). The CDR3 is 16 residues long. V gave up 5 bases and J gave up 2 bases; unmatched junction bases: 5. The CDR3 reads CASSRTGGEGNQPQHF. The CDR3 DNA follows: TGTGCCAGTAGTCGGACAGGGGGCGAGGGCAATCAGCCCCAGCATTTT.

The V gene is TRBV15, the J gene TRBJ1-2; a weak D match, TRBD1 (5 bases). This CDR3 has 14 residues. The germline V and J ends were trimmed by 5 bases and 2 bases, with 12 bases remaining between them. Germline-derived CDR1 and CDR2 are LNHNV and YYDKDF (reference sequence). The DNA for the CDR3 is TGTGCCACCAGCGAACGCCAGGGAAACTATGGCTACACCTTC. Amino acids: CATSERQGNYGYTF.

The rearrangement links TRBV3-1 (or the pseudogene TRBV3-2) to TRBJ2-7; no clear D gene. With 2 bases removed from V and 0 bases from J, the gap between germline ends came to 8 bases. Germline CDR1 is LGHDT and CDR2 is YNNKEL (reference sequence). The CDR3 length is 14 residues. The CDR3 loop is CASSQSYSSYEQYV. The CDR3 region has the DNA TGTGCCAGCAGCCAATCATACAGCTCCTACGAGCAGTACGTC.

This rearrangement joins TRBV24-1 to TRBJ1-4; 9 bases fit TRBD1. After removal of 9 bases from V and 7 bases from J, the junction contained 8 bases not matched to a gene. CDR3 length: 14 amino acids. Germline V gene sequence: CDR1 KGHDR, CDR2 SFDVKD. CDR3 loop: CATRDRDSFEKLFF. The DNA of the CDR3 is TGTGCCACCCGGGACAGGGATAGCTTTGAAAAACTGTTTTTT.